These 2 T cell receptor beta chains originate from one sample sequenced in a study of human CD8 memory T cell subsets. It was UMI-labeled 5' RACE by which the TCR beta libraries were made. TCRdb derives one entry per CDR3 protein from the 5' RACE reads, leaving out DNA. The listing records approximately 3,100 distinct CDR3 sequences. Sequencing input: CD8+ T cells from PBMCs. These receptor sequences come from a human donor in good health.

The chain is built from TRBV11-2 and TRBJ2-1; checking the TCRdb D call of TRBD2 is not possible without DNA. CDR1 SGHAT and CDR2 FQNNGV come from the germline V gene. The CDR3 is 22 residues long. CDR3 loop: CASSLDASGLAGYYRTRHEQFF. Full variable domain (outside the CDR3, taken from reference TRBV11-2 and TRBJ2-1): EAGVAQSPRYKIIEKRQSVAFWCNPISGHATLYWYQQILGQGPKLLIQFQNNGVVDDSQLPKDRFSAERLKGVDSTLKIQPAKLEDSAVYLCASSLDASGLAGYYRTRHEQFFGPGTRLTVL.

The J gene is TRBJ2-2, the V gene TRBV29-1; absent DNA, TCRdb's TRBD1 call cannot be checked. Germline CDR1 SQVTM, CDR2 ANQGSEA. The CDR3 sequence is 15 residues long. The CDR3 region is CSVEDPREGSGELFF.